This T cell receptor (beta chain) originates from a study of T-cell reconstitution after alpha-beta-depleted transplantation in children. Unique molecular identifiers were incorporated into the prepared TCRbeta library. Via MiXCR, TCRdb re-called the PCR reads, giving one row per CDR3 protein. This sample yields 600,000 to 700,000 distinct CDR3 sequences, of which approximately 14% are seen a single time; 0.65% to 0.9% belongs to the top ten. This clonotype was counted between two and nine times. Its matching antigen is unknown. Regarding the study as a whole: Hyperexpanded clones declined; after one year, newly produced T cells mostly supplied diversity. Recipient T cells and thymic progenitors that survived were the source of the high TCRbeta diversity seen at day 60 in some patients. After transplant, at about two months, alpha-beta T cells were reportedly derived from several hundred expanded graft clones.

The sequencing used PBMCs, collected before TCRalphabeta/CD19-depleted stem cell transplant. This receptor was taken from a girl aged 2-10 years with congenital amegakaryocytic thrombocytopenia, due to receive a stem cell transplant.

CDR3 coding DNA: TGTGCCAGCAGTGAAGGTTACGACTTAGTCGTACTAGCGGGAGCCGACGAGCAGTACTTC. As protein: CASSEGYDLVVLAGADEQYF. V gene TRBV6-1 combines with J gene TRBJ2-7; 11 bases are shared with TRBD2. The CDR3 contains 20 residues. Looked up from germline, CDR1 is MNHNS and CDR2 is SASEGT. V was pared by 1 base and J by 5 bases, with 19 bases of the junction left unmatched.